This TCR beta chain was obtained from a study of blood T cell repertoires in COVID-19. Across the study: Samples taken during acute and convalescent COVID-19 were collected in the United States, Italy and Spain. Sample material is recorded as cDNA or gDNA derived from T cells, B-cell-depleted T cells, or PBMCs.

This CDR3 is built from 14 residues. The V end lost 5 bases, the J end lost 5 bases, and 12 bases lay between the germline ends. Germline loops: CDR1 KGHSH, CDR2 LQKENI. In the authors' methods: Estimates of nucleated cell counts were drawn from the amplification of reference gene primers. Sequenced by immunoSEQ multiplex PCR; TCRdb stores in-frame clones only, minus some. Clone size and V and J calls were adopted from that table, with D and trimming inferred from the DNA. This sample has about 250,000 clones, with around 85% found just once. This chain joins TRBV18 and TRBJ1-4; a possible D gene is TRBD1 (6 bases). Material for sequencing was peripheral blood. This TCR derives from a man of 80 years or more with acute or convalescent COVID-19. The CDR3, as DNA: TGTGCCAGCTCAGCCAGGGGCACCAATGAAAAACTGTTTTTT. This sequence encodes CASSARGTNEKLFF.